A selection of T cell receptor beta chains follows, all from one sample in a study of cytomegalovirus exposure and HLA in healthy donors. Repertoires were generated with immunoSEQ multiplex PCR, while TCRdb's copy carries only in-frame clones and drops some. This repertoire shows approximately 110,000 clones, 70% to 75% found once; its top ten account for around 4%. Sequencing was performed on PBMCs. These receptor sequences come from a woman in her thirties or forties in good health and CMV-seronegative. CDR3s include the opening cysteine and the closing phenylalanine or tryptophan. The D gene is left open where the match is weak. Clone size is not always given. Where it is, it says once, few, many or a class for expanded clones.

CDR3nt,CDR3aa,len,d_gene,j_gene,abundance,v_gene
TGTGCCAGCAGGGCGGTTTCCTCGAACTTC,CASRAVSSNF,10,-,TRBJ2-7,-,TRBV2
TGTGCCAGCAGTCTGTCCCAACAGGGGTTGGGGAGACGCTCACCCCTCCACTTT,CASSLSQQGLGRRSPLHF,18,TRBD1,TRBJ1-6,-,TRBV28
TGTGCCAGTAGTACAGGGGCTCAGCCCCAGCATTTT,CASSTGAQPQHF,12,-,TRBJ1-5,-,TRBV19
TGCAGCGTTGAAGGGCGGGGGCTAGCGGGAGGAGGGACCGGGGAGCTGTTTTTT,CSVEGRGLAGGGTGELFF,18,TRBD2,TRBJ2-2,-,TRBV29-1
TGCGCCAGCAGCTTGGCCCCCGCGGGGGGGGCTGAGCAGTTCTTC,CASSLAPAGGAEQFF,15,TRBD2,TRBJ2-1,-,TRBV5-1
TGTGCCAGCAGCTCGGGACTCGAGCAGTTCTTC,CASSSGLEQFF,11,-,TRBJ2-1,-,TRBV11-3
TGTGCCAGTAGTATTAAGTCGGGGGGGGGATTTGAGCAGTTCTTC,CASSIKSGGGFEQFF,15,TRBD2,TRBJ2-1,few,TRBV19
TGTGCCAGCAGTTTAGGTCCAGACAGGATTGATGAGCAGTTCTTC,CASSLGPDRIDEQFF,15,-,TRBJ2-1,-,TRBV27
TGTGCCAGCAGCGTAGTGGCGGAAACGAACACCGGGGAGCTGTTTTTT,CASSVVAETNTGELFF,16,-,TRBJ2-2,-,TRBV9
TGTGCCAGCATCGAGACTGAATACAATGAGCAGTTCTTC,CASIETEYNEQFF,13,-,TRBJ2-1,few,TRBV6-1
TGTGCTAGCAGCTTGGGACAGAATTCTAATGAAAAACTGTTTTTT,CASSLGQNSNEKLFF,15,TRBD1,TRBJ1-4,-,TRBV7-7
TGTGCCAGCTCACCAGAGGCAGGGAAGGCTGGAAACACCATATATTTT,CASSPEAGKAGNTIYF,16,-,TRBJ1-3,-,TRBV18
TGTGCCAGCAGTTTTGACAGCTACGAGCAGTACTTC,CASSFDSYEQYF,12,-,TRBJ2-7,-,TRBV6-5
TGTGCCAGCAGTACCTTCGGGAGGGGGGTCGACAATGAGCAGTTCTTC,CASSTFGRGVDNEQFF,16,TRBD2,TRBJ2-1,few,TRBV28
TGTGCCAGCAGCGTATCGTGGGACTTCTACACCGGGGAGCTGTTTTTT,CASSVSWDFYTGELFF,16,-,TRBJ2-2,few,TRBV9
TGTGCCAGCAGTGAAATTACACGGGAGAACACCGGGGAGCTGTTTTTT,CASSEITRENTGELFF,16,-,TRBJ2-2,-,TRBV6-1
TGTGCCAGCAGCCAAGTCGGGTCAGGGGTAGAGACCCAGTACTTC,CASSQVGSGVETQYF,15,-,TRBJ2-5,-,TRBV4-2
TGCGCCAGCAGCTTCGGACAGGGGGAAGAGACCCAGTACTTC,CASSFGQGEETQYF,14,TRBD1,TRBJ2-5,-,TRBV5-1
TGCGCCAGCAGCCAAGATTCCGAAAAGGACAGGGTCTTCGGCTACACCTTC,CASSQDSEKDRVFGYTF,17,TRBD1,TRBJ1-2,-,TRBV4-1
TGCAGCGTTGAATTCGGACAGGGGATTTTGAGCACTGAAGCTTTCTTT,CSVEFGQGILSTEAFF,16,TRBD1,TRBJ1-1,-,TRBV29-1
TGTGCCAGCAGCCCCGGGGGGGCCGGCCCCTATGGCTACACCTTC,CASSPGGAGPYGYTF,15,-,TRBJ1-2,few,TRBV5-8
TGTGCCAGCATGGTGACAGGGTCTGGGGCCAACGTCCTGACTTTC,CASMVTGSGANVLTF,15,TRBD1,TRBJ2-6,-,TRBV28
TGCAGCGTTGACCTCAGCCAGCGGGGATACCAAGAGACCCAGTACTTC,CSVDLSQRGYQETQYF,16,TRBD2,TRBJ2-5,once,TRBV29-1